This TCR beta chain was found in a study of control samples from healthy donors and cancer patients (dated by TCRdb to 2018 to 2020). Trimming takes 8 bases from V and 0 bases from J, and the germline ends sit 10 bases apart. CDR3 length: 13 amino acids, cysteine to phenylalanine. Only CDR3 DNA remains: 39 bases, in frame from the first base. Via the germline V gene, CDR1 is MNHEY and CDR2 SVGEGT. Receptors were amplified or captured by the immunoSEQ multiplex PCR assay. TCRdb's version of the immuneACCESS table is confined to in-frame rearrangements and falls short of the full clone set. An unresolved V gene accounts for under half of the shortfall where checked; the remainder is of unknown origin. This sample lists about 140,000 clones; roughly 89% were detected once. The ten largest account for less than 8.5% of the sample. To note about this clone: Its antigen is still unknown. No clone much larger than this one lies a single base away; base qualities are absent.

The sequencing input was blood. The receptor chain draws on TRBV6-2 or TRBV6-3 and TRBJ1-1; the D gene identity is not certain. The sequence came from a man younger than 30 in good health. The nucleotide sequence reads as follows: TGTGCCAGCGGCCCACAGATGAACACTGAAGCTTTCTTT. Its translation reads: CASGPQMNTEAFF.